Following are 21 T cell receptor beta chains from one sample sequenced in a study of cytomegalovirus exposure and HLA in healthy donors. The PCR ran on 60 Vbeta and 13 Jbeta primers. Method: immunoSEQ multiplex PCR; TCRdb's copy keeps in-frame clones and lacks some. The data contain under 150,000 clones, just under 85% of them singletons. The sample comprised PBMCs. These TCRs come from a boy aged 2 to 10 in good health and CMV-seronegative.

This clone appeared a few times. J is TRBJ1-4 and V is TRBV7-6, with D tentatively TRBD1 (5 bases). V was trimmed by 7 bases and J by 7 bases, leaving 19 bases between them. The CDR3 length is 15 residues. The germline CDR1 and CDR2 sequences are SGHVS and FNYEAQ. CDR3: CASTEYGQGGEKLFF. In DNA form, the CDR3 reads TGTGCCAGCACCGAATACGGGCAGGGCGGTGAAAAACTGTTTTTT.

CDR3 coding DNA: TGTGCCAGCAGTTTTTGTAGGGGGCGTGATTGCGGGGAGCTGTTTTTT. This translates into CASSFCRGRDCGELFF. The rearrangement links TRBV27 to TRBJ2-2, with TRBD1 identical over 7 bases. The junction had 11 bases not matched to a gene; V was cut back by 3 bases and J by 7 bases. This CDR3 has 16 amino acids. The germline V gene encodes CDR1 MNHEY and CDR2 SMNVEV (reference sequence).

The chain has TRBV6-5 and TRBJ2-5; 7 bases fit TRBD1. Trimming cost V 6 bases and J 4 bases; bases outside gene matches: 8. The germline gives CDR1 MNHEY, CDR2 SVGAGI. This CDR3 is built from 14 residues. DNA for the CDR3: TGTGCCAGCAGCCCACAGGGGATGCGAGAGACCCAGTACTTC. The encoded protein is CASSPQGMRETQYF.

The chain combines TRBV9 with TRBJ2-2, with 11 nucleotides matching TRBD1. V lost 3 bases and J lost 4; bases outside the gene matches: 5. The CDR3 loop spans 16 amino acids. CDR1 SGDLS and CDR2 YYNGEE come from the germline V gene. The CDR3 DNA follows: TGTGCCAGCAGCGCCCGGGACAGGGGGACCACCGGGGAGCTGTTTTTT. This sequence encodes CASSARDRGTTGELFF.

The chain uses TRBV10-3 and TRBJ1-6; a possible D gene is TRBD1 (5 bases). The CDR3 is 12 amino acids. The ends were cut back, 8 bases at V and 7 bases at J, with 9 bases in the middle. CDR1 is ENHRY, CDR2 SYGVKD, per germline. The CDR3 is CAIAGNNSPLHF. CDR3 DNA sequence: TGTGCCATCGCAGGGAACAATTCACCCCTCCACTTT.

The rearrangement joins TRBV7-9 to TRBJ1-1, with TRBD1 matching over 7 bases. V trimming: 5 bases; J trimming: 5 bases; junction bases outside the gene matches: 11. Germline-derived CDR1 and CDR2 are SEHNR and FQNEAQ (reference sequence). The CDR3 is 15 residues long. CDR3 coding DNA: TGTGCCAGCAGCCCTGTCCCCCCAGGGGGAACTGAAGCTTTCTTT. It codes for CASSPVPPGGTEAFF.

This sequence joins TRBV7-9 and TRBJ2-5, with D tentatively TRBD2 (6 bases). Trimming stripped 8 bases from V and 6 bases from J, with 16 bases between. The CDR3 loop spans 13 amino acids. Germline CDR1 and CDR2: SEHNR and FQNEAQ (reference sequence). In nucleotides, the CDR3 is TGTGCCAGCGAAGGACTACCTGGGAAGACCCAGTACTTC. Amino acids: CASEGLPGKTQYF.

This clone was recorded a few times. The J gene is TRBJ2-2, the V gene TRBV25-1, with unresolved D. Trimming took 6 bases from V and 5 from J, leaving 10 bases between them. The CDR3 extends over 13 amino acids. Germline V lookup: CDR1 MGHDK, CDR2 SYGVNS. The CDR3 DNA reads TGTGCCAGCAGGGGCGAACGGACCGGGGAGCTGTTTTTT. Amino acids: CASRGERTGELFF.

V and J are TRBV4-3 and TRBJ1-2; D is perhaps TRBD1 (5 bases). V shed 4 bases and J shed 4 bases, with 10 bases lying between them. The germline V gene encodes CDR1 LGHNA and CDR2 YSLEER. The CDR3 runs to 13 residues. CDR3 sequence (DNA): TGCGCCAGCAGCCCGGGACTGATCTATGGCTACACCTTC. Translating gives CASSPGLIYGYTF.

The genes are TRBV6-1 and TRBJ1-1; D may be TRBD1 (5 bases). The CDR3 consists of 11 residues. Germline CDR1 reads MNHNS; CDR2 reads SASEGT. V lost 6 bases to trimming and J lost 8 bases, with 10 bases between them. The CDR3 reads CASSQGSEAFF. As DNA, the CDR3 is TGTGCCAGCAGCCAGGGTTCCGAAGCTTTCTTT.

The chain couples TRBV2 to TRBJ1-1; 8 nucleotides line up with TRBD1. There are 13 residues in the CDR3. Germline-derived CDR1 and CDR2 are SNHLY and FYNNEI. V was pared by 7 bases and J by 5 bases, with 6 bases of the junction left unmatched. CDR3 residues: CASTGQGGTEAFF. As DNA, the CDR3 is TGTGCCAGCACCGGACAGGGTGGGACTGAAGCTTTCTTT. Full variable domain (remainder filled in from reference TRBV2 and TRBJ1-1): EPEVTQTPSHQVTQMGQEVILRCVPISNHLYFYWYRQILGQKVEFLVSFYNNEISEKSEIFDDQFSVERPDGSNFTLKIRSTKLEDSAMYFCASTGQGGTEAFFGQGTRLTVV.

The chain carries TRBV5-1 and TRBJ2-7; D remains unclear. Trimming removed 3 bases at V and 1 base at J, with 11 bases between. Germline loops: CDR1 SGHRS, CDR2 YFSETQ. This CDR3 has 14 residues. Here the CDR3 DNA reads TGCGCCAGCAGCTCCCCGACACCTTCCTACGAGCAGTACGTC. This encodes CASSSPTPSYEQYV.

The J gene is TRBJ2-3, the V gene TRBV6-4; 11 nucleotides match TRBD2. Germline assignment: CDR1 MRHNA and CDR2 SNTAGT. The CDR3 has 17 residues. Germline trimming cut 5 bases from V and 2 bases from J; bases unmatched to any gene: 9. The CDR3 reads CASSPPGLAAYTDTQYF. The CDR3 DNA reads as TGTGCCAGCAGTCCGCCGGGACTAGCGGCGTACACAGATACGCAGTATTTT.

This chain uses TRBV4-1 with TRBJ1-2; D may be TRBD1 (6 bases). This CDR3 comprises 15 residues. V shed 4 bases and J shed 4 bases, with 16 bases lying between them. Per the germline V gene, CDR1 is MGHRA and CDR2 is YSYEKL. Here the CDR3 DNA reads TGCGCCAGCAGCCCCTACAGGGAAGTTGGCTATGGCTACACCTTC. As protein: CASSPYREVGYGYTF.

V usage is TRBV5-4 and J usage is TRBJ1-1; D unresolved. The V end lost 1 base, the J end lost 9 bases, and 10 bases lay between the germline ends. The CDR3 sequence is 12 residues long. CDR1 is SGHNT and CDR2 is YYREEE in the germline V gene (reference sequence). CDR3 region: CASSLRDMQAFF. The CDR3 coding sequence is TGTGCCAGCAGCTTGAGAGATATGCAAGCTTTCTTT.

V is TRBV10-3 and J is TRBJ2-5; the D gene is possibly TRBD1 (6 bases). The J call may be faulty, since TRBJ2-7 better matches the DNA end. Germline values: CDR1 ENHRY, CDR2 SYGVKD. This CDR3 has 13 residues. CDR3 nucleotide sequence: TGTGCCATCACCCTGGGGGCAGACTACGAGCAGTACTTC. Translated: CAITLGADYEQYF.

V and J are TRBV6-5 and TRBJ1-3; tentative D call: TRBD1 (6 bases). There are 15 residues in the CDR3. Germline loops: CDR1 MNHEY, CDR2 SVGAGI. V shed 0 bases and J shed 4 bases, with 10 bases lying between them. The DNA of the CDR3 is TGTGCCAGCAGTTACTCATCAGGGGACGGAAACACCATATATTTT. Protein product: CASSYSSGDGNTIYF.

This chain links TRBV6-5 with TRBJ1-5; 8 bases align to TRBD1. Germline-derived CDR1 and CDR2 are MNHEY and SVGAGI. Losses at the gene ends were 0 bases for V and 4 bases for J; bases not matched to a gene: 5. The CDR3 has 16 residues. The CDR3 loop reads CASSYSGTGVNQPQHF. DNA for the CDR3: TGTGCCAGCAGTTACTCGGGGACAGGAGTAAATCAGCCCCAGCATTTT.

Written as DNA, the CDR3 is TGTGCCACCAGCAGAGTACGGGGAGCCTCCTACAATGAGCAGTTCTTC. Amino acids: CATSRVRGASYNEQFF. This sequence joins TRBV15 and TRBJ2-1; weak D call: TRBD2 (5 bases). V was cut by 1 base and J by 0 bases, with 10 bases left in between. CDR1 and CDR2 from the germline V gene are LNHNV and YYDKDF (reference sequence). CDR3 length equals 16 residues.

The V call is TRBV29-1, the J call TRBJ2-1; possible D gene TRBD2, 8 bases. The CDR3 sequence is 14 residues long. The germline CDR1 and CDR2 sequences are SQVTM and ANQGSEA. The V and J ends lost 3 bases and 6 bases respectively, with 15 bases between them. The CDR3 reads CSVDREGAGNEQFF. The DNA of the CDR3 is TGCAGCGTTGATCGGGAGGGGGCTGGCAATGAGCAGTTCTTC.

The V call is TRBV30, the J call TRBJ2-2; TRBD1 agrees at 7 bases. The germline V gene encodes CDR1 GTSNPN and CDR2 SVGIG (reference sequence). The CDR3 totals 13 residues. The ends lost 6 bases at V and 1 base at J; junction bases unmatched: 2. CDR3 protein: CACRTGNTGELFF. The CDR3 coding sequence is TGTGCCTGCCGGACAGGGAACACCGGGGAGCTGTTTTTT. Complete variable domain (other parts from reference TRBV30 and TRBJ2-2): SQTIHQWPATLVQPVGSPLSLECTVEGTSNPNLYWYRQAAGRGLQLLFYSVGIGQISSEVPQNLSASRPQDRQFILSSKKLLLSDSGFYLCACRTGNTGELFFGEGSRLTVL.